The entry below gives a single TCR beta chain sequence along with its context. Study processing details: From reference gene primer amplification, estimates of nucleated cell counts were derived. Assay used: immunoSEQ multiplex PCR; TCRdb lists only in-frame clones, some missing. That table gives V, J and clone size, and the DNA gave D and trimming. This table holds tens of thousands of clones, roughly 85% found once. The data derive from a study of blood T cell repertoires in COVID-19. The germline gives CDR1 SGHKS, CDR2 YYEKEE (reference sequence). The ends were cut back, 2 bases at V and 3 bases at J, with 11 bases in the middle. The CDR3 consists of 15 residues.

The chain links TRBV5-5 to TRBJ1-4; TRBD1 might be the D (6 bases). The TCR originated in a man in his sixties with acute or convalescent COVID-19. The sequencing input was peripheral blood. The CDR3 coding sequence is TGTGCCAGCAGCTTCCAGGGGTCCGCTAATGAAAAACTGTTTTTT. This translates into CASSFQGSANEKLFF.